A selection of T cell receptor beta chains follows, all from one sample in a study of neurological immune-mediated disorders. One entry per CDR3 protein, called by TCRdb with MiXCR from the 5' RACE reads. The table has about 62,000 distinct CDR3 sequences, 3.5% to 4.5% seen once; the top ten hold about 2%. Sequencing was done on a sample of PBMCs. The receptors were gathered from a woman in her forties or fifties with multiple sclerosis. The CDR3 runs from the conserved cysteine through the conserved F or W. D genes are given only for firm matches. Only part of the rows carry a size: once, few, many, or a class if the clone is expanded.

d_gene	v_gene	abundance	j_gene	CDR3nt	CDR3aa
-	TRBV24-1	many	TRBJ2-5	TGTGCCACCAGTGATTTGAAGGGGCAGGACCAAGAGACCCAGTACTTC	CATSDLKGQDQETQYF
-	TRBV5-1	many	TRBJ2-5	TGCGCCAGCAGCTTCGCCGTTGGGCAGACCCAGTACTTC	CASSFAVGQTQYF
TRBD1	TRBV12-3/TRBV12-4	many	TRBJ2-7	TGTGCCAGCAGCCAGGACAGGGGAGGTAGCTACGAGCAGTACTTC	CASSQDRGGSYEQYF
-	TRBV5-5	many	TRBJ2-7	TGTGCCAGCAGACTTGATCGCGGGACGTACTACGAGCAGTACTTC	CASRLDRGTYYEQYF
TRBD1	TRBV5-5	many	TRBJ1-1	TGTGCCAGCAGCGTCCTCCCGGGACAGGGAGTCTCCACTGAAGCTTTCTTT	CASSVLPGQGVSTEAFF
-	TRBV5-1	many	TRBJ2-1	TGCGCCAGCGCTCAAATAGGCTCCTACAATGAGCAGTTCTTC	CASAQIGSYNEQFF
-	TRBV6-2/TRBV6-3	many	TRBJ1-2	TGTGCCAGCAGTTCCGTCAAGAATGGCTACACCTTC	CASSSVKNGYTF
-	TRBV25-1	many	TRBJ1-1	TGTGCCAGCAGTAATAGTTTTGGCGGGCGAGCTTTCTTT	CASSNSFGGRAFF
-	TRBV3-1	many	TRBJ1-3	TGTGCCAGCAGCCAAGGTAGTGGAAACACCATATATTTT	CASSQGSGNTIYF
-	TRBV12-3/TRBV12-4	many	TRBJ2-2	TGTGCCAGCAGTTTTGACACGAACACCGGGGAGCTGTTTTTT	CASSFDTNTGELFF
TRBD1	TRBV9	-	TRBJ2-2	TGTGCCAGCACGCCGGGACAGACGAACACCGGGGAGCTGTTTTTT	CASTPGQTNTGELFF
-	TRBV7-2	many	TRBJ2-2	TGTGCCAGCAGCCCCAGGTGGCAGGGGAGCAGCGGGGAGCTGTTTTTT	CASSPRWQGSSGELFF
-	TRBV4-3	many	TRBJ1-2	TGCGCCAGCAGCCCTAGAGCAGGGTCTAACTATGGCTACACCTTC	CASSPRAGSNYGYTF
TRBD2	TRBV20-1	many	TRBJ2-7	TGCAGTGCTAGAGAAAACGGGAGGGCCCGGCCCTACGAGCAGTACTTC	CSARENGRARPYEQYF
-	TRBV4-3	-	TRBJ2-1	TGCGCCAGCAGCCAAGAGGGGAGACCAACCTACAATGAGCAGTTCTTC	CASSQEGRPTYNEQFF
-	TRBV14	many	TRBJ2-5	TGTGCCAGCAGCCAAGGCAGTCCAGCCGTTGGGGCCCAGTACTTC	CASSQGSPAVGAQYF
-	TRBV5-6	many	TRBJ1-5	TGTGCCAGCAGCTTTCCCAATCAGCCCCAGCATTTT	CASSFPNQPQHF
TRBD2	TRBV3-1	few	TRBJ2-1	TGTGCCAGCAGCCTCCGAAGGCGTACTACTAGCGGGAGGCCCCATGAGCAGTTCTTC	CASSLRRRTTSGRPHEQFF
-	TRBV4-3	many	TRBJ1-4	TGCGCCAGCAGCCAAGATCGTGGCGGCAATGAAAAACTGTTTTTT	CASSQDRGGNEKLFF
TRBD2	TRBV7-2	many	TRBJ2-3	TGTGCCAGCCAAGTTGTAGCGGGAGGGAGCACAGATACGCAGTATTTT	CASQVVAGGSTDTQYF
-	TRBV14	many	TRBJ1-3	TGTGCCAGCAGCCAAGAACTAAGCTCTGGAAACACCATATATTTT	CASSQELSSGNTIYF
TRBD1	TRBV7-6	many	TRBJ1-1	TGTGCCAGCAGCTTGGGGACAGGTAAAGGGATTGAAGCTTTCTTT	CASSLGTGKGIEAFF